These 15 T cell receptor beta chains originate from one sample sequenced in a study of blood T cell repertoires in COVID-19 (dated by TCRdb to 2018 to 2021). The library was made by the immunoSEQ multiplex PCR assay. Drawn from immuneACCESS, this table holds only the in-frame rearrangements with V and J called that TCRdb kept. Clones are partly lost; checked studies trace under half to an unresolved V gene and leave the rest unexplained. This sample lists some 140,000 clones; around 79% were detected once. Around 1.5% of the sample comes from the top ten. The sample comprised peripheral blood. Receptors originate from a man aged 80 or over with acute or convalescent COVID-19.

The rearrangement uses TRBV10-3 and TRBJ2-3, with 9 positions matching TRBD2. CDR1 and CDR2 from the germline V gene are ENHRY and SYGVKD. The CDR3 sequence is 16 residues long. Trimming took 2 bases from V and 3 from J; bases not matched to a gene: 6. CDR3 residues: CAISEKLAGTTDTQYF. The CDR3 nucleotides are TGTGCCATCAGTGAGAAGCTAGCGGGGACGACAGATACGCAGTATTTT.

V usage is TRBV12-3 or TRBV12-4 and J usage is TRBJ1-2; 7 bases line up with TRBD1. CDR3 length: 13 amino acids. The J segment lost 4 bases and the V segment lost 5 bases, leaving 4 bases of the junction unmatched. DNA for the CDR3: TGTGCCAGCAGTCGCGGACAGGCCTATGGCTACACCTTC. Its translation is CASSRGQAYGYTF.

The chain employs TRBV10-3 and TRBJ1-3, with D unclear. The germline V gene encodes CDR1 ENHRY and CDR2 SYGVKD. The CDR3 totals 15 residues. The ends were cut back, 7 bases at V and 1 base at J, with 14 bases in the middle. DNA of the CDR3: TGTGCCATCAATCGTGGCGGACTGTCTGGAAACACCATATATTTT. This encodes CAINRGGLSGNTIYF.

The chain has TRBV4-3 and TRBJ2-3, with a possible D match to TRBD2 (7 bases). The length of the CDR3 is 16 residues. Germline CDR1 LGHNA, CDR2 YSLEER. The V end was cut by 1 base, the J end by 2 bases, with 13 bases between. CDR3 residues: CASSQGAGASTDTQYF. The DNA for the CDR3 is TGCGCCAGCAGCCAAGGGGCGGGGGCTTCCACAGATACGCAGTATTTT.

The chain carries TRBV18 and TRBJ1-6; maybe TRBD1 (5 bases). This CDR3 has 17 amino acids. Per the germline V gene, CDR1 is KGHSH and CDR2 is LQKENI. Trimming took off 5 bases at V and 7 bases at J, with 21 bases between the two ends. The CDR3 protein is CASSITGFAGKNSPLHF. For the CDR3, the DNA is TGTGCCAGCTCAATCACGGGTTTCGCAGGGAAGAATTCACCCCTCCACTTT.

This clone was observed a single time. The CDR3 bases are TGCGCCAGCAGCGATCTGAACCAGGTGGAGTACTTC. This codes for CASSDLNQVEYF. The chain joins TRBV5-1 to TRBJ2-4; D is undetermined. The CDR3 spans 12 residues. V was trimmed by 4 bases and J by 14 bases, leaving 16 bases between them. The germline gives CDR1 SGHRS, CDR2 YFSETQ.

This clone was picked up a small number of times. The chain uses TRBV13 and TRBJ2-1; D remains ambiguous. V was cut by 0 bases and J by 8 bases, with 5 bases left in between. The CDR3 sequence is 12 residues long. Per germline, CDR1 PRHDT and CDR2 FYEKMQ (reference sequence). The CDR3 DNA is TGTGCCAGCAGCTTAGGCCTCTATGAGCAGTTCTTC. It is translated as CASSLGLYEQFF.

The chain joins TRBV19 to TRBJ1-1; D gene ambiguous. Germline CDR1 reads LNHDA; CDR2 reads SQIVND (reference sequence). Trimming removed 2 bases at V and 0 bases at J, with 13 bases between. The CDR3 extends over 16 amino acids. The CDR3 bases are TGTGCCAGTAGTATAAGGCTTAGCCTCATGAACACTGAAGCTTTCTTT. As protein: CASSIRLSLMNTEAFF.

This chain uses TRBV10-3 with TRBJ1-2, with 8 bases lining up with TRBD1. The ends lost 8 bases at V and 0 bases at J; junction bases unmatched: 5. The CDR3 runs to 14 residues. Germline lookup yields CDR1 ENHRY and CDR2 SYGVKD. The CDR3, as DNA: TGTGCCATCCCGGGACAGGCCCCTAACTATGGCTACACCTTC. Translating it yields CAIPGQAPNYGYTF.

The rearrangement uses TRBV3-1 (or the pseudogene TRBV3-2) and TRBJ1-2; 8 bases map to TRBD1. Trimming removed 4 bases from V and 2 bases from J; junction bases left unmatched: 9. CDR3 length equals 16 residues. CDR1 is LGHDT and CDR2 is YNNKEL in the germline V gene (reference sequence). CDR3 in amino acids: CASSRRQGWGNYGYTF. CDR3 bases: TGTGCCAGCAGCCGGAGACAGGGGTGGGGGAACTATGGCTACACCTTC.

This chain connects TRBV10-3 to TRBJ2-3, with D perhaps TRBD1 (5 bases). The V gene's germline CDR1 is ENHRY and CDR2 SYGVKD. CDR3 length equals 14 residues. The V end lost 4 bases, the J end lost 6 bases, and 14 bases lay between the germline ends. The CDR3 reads CAISGVVAGDTQYF. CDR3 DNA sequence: TGTGCCATCAGTGGGGTCGTCGCAGGGGATACGCAGTATTTT.

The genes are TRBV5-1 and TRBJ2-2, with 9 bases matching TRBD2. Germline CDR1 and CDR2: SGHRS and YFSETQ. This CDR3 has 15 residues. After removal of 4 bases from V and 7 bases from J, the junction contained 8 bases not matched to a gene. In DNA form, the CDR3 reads TGCGCCAGCAGCCCGCGGGGGGGCGACGGCGGGGAGCTGTTTTTT. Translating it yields CASSPRGGDGGELFF.

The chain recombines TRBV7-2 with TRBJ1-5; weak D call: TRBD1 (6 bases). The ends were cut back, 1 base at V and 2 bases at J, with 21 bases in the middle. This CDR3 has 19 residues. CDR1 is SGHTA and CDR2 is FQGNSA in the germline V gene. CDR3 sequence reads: CASSLDQGHRLVGNQPQHF. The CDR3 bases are TGTGCCAGCAGCTTAGACCAGGGACATAGGCTGGTAGGCAATCAGCCCCAGCATTTT.

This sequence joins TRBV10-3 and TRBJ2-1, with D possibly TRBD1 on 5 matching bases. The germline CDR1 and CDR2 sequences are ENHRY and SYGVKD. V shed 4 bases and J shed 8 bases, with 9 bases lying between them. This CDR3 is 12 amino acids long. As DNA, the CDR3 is TGTGCCATCAGTGGCTGGGGCGATGAGCAGTTCTTC. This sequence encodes CAISGWGDEQFF.

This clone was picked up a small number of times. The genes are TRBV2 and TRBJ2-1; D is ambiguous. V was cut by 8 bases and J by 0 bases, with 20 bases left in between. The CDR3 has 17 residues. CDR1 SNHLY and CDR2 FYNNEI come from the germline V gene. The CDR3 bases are TGTGCCAGCTGGGCCAGCTCGAGTGGTCGCTCCTACAATGAGCAGTTCTTC. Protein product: CASWASSSGRSYNEQFF.